This is a list of T cell receptor beta chains from one sample in a study of metastatic and nonmetastatic thyroid tumors. TCRdb recomputed clones from the PCR reads via MiXCR. The repertoire holds 30,000 to 45,000 clones, with less than 25% as singletons. Sample: blood. The receptors here all came from a female donor with papillary thyroid cancer or a benign thyroid nodule (not recorded which). Some clones in this sample may be carry-over from other donors' samples. CDR3s include the opening cysteine and the closing phenylalanine or tryptophan. D genes are given only for firm matches. Size values are once, few and many counts, or a class for expanded clones, and some rows have none.

j_gene: TRBJ1-6; d_gene: TRBD1; v_gene: TRBV5-1; abundance: many; CDR3aa: CASGTGTGLGNSPLHF; CDR3nt: TGCGCCAGCGGGACCGGGACAGGCCTAGGGAATTCACCCCTCCACTTT
j_gene: TRBJ1-1; d_gene: -; v_gene: TRBV6-1; abundance: few; CDR3aa: CASGTRARTQAYF; CDR3nt: TGTGCCAGCGGTACCAGGGCTAGAACTCAAGCTTACTTT
j_gene: TRBJ2-7; d_gene: TRBD1; v_gene: TRBV2; abundance: -; CDR3aa: CASSRQGTSYEQYF; CDR3nt: TGTGCCAGCAGCCGACAGGGCACCTCCTACGAGCAGTACTTC
j_gene: TRBJ2-1; d_gene: TRBD1; v_gene: TRBV20-1; abundance: many; CDR3aa: CSAGHPGTGSYNEQFF; CDR3nt: TGCAGTGCTGGCCACCCTGGGACAGGGTCCTACAATGAGCAGTTCTTC
j_gene: TRBJ1-6; d_gene: -; v_gene: TRBV12-5; abundance: many; CDR3aa: CASGLVQSKGSNSPLHF; CDR3nt: TGTGCTAGTGGTTTGGTACAATCTAAAGGGTCGAATTCACCCCTCCACTTT
j_gene: TRBJ2-7; d_gene: -; v_gene: TRBV12-5; abundance: many; CDR3aa: CASGLVDSYEQYF; CDR3nt: TGTGCTAGTGGTTTGGTGGACTCCTACGAGCAGTACTTC
j_gene: TRBJ2-2; d_gene: TRBD2; v_gene: TRBV12-3/TRBV12-4; abundance: many; CDR3aa: CASSEATSGRLAGELFF; CDR3nt: TGTGCCAGCAGTGAGGCCACTAGCGGGAGGTTGGCCGGGGAGCTGTTTTTT
j_gene: TRBJ2-7; d_gene: TRBD1; v_gene: TRBV12-5; abundance: -; CDR3aa: CASGFQTIDRVSYEQYF; CDR3nt: TGTGCTAGTGGTTTTCAGACTATCGACAGGGTGTCCTACGAGCAGTACTTC
j_gene: TRBJ2-2; d_gene: TRBD2; v_gene: TRBV11-1; abundance: few; CDR3aa: CASSYTSGSATGELFF; CDR3nt: TGTGCCAGCAGCTATACTAGCGGGAGTGCGACCGGGGAGCTGTTTTTT
j_gene: TRBJ1-6; d_gene: -; v_gene: TRBV20-1; abundance: once; CDR3aa: CSARDWQSSYNSPLHF; CDR3nt: TGCAGTGCTAGAGATTGGCAGAGCTCCTATAATTCACCCCTCCACTTT
j_gene: TRBJ2-7; d_gene: -; v_gene: TRBV6-1; abundance: -; CDR3aa: CASRGRGYEQYF; CDR3nt: TGTGCCAGCAGGGGGCGCGGCTACGAGCAGTACTTC
j_gene: TRBJ1-5; d_gene: -; v_gene: TRBV2; abundance: many; CDR3aa: CASSEQRFNSNQPQHF; CDR3nt: TGTGCCAGCAGTGAACAACGGTTTAATAGCAATCAGCCCCAGCATTTT
j_gene: TRBJ2-2; d_gene: -; v_gene: TRBV20-1; abundance: -; CDR3aa: CSAQRSQGGGELFF; CDR3nt: TGCAGTGCACAGAGGTCCCAGGGTGGAGGGGAGCTGTTTTTT
j_gene: TRBJ2-3; d_gene: TRBD2; v_gene: TRBV27; abundance: many; CDR3aa: CASHLAAQGTDTQYF; CDR3nt: TGTGCCAGTCATCTAGCGGCCCAAGGCACAGATACGCAGTATTTT
j_gene: TRBJ2-2; d_gene: -; v_gene: TRBV28; abundance: few; CDR3aa: CASSRKAARSTGDLFF; CDR3nt: TGTGCCAGCAGTCGAAAGGCGGCGAGGAGCACCGGGGATCTTTTTTTT
j_gene: TRBJ2-5; d_gene: -; v_gene: TRBV4-1; abundance: -; CDR3aa: CASSQEWGETQYF; CDR3nt: TGCGCCAGCAGCCAAGAATGGGGAGAGACCCAGTACTTC
j_gene: TRBJ1-2; d_gene: -; v_gene: TRBV28; abundance: -; CDR3aa: CASSSLRDVDYYGYTF; CDR3nt: TGTGCCAGCAGTTCGCTCAGGGATGTCGATTACTATGGCTACACCTTC
j_gene: TRBJ2-1; d_gene: TRBD2; v_gene: TRBV9; abundance: many; CDR3aa: CASNQGDSGGDEQFF; CDR3nt: TGTGCCAGCAACCAGGGGGATAGCGGGGGCGATGAGCAGTTCTTC
j_gene: TRBJ1-6; d_gene: -; v_gene: TRBV12-3/TRBV12-4; abundance: -; CDR3aa: CASSTVQGGSPLHF; CDR3nt: TGTGCCAGCAGCACTGTACAGGGTGGGTCACCCCTCCACTTT
j_gene: TRBJ1-6; d_gene: TRBD1; v_gene: TRBV6-1; abundance: medium-sized; CDR3aa: CASSGDRSSYNSPLHF; CDR3nt: TGTGCCAGCAGCGGGGACAGGAGCTCCTATAATTCACCCCTCCACTTT
j_gene: TRBJ2-2; d_gene: -; v_gene: TRBV24-1; abundance: -; CDR3aa: CATSRQWANAELFF; CDR3nt: TGTGCCACCTCCAGACAGTGGGCGAACGCGGAGCTGTTTTTT
j_gene: TRBJ2-1; d_gene: -; v_gene: TRBV24-1; abundance: few; CDR3aa: CATSDPGWNEQFF; CDR3nt: TGTGCCACCAGTGACCCAGGGTGGAATGAGCAGTTCTTC
j_gene: TRBJ1-4; d_gene: -; v_gene: TRBV28; abundance: many; CDR3aa: CASSFKGSNEKLFF; CDR3nt: TGTGCCAGCAGTTTTAAGGGGTCTAATGAAAAACTGTTTTTT
j_gene: TRBJ2-1; d_gene: -; v_gene: TRBV6-1; abundance: few; CDR3aa: CASSGLLEVYNEQFF; CDR3nt: TGTGCCAGCAGTGGCCTACTAGAAGTCTACAATGAGCAGTTCTTC
j_gene: TRBJ1-6; d_gene: -; v_gene: TRBV6-1; abundance: medium-sized; CDR3aa: CASLWTDNSPLHF; CDR3nt: TGTGCCAGCTTGTGGACAGATAATTCACCCCTCCACTTT
j_gene: TRBJ2-1; d_gene: TRBD2; v_gene: TRBV12-3/TRBV12-4; abundance: -; CDR3aa: CASSRLAGGFEQFF; CDR3nt: TGTGCCAGCAGTAGACTAGCGGGAGGATTCGAGCAGTTCTTC
j_gene: TRBJ1-5; d_gene: -; v_gene: TRBV20-1; abundance: once; CDR3aa: CSALNMRSNQPQHF; CDR3nt: TGCAGTGCCCTGAACATGAGAAGCAATCAGCCCCAGCATTTT
j_gene: TRBJ1-1; d_gene: -; v_gene: TRBV6-5; abundance: -; CDR3aa: CAGSYRINTEAFF; CDR3nt: TGTGCCGGCAGTTACCGAATTAACACTGAAGCTTTCTTT
j_gene: TRBJ1-2; d_gene: TRBD1; v_gene: TRBV5-1; abundance: -; CDR3aa: CASIFGDSGYGYTF; CDR3nt: TGCGCCAGCATCTTTGGGGACAGCGGATATGGCTACACCTTC
j_gene: TRBJ2-7; d_gene: -; v_gene: TRBV19; abundance: -; CDR3aa: CASNLSRSGCCEQYF; CDR3nt: TGTGCCAGTAACCTATCGAGGAGCGGGTGCTGCGAGCAGTACTTC
j_gene: TRBJ1-5; d_gene: TRBD1; v_gene: TRBV12-5; abundance: many; CDR3aa: CASGPDPGQGVWVRGQPQHF; CDR3nt: TGTGCTAGTGGACCCGATCCGGGACAGGGGGTGTGGGTACGGGGTCAGCCCCAGCATTTT